Each of the 15 T cell receptor beta chains below was sequenced from the same sample in a study of blood T cell repertoires in COVID-19. The protocol was immunoSEQ multiplex PCR, while the TCRdb copy is restricted to in-frame clones and leaves out a portion. The data contain 100,000 to 120,000 clones, over 80% of them singletons. The sequenced material came from peripheral blood. The source is a woman aged 45-65 years with acute or convalescent COVID-19.

The chain combines TRBV28 with TRBJ2-3; D unclear. The V end was cut by 6 bases, the J end by 1 base, with 11 bases between. The CDR3 is 14 residues long. Looked up from germline, CDR1 is MDHEN and CDR2 is SYDVKM. The CDR3 region is CASSLSAGTDTQYF. In DNA form, the CDR3 reads TGTGCCAGCAGCCTCTCTGCGGGCACAGATACGCAGTATTTT. The whole variable domain, filled in from reference TRBV28 and TRBJ2-3, reads DVKVTQSSRYLVKRTGEKVFLECVQDMDHENMFWYRQDPGLGLRLIYFSYDVKMKEKGDIPEGYSVSREKKERFSLILESASTNQTSMYLCASSLSAGTDTQYFGPGTRLTVL.

The chain recombines TRBV6-5 with TRBJ2-7, with 8 bases aligning to TRBD2. After removal of 7 bases from V and 2 bases from J, the junction contained 4 bases not matched to a gene. The length of the CDR3 is 13 residues. CDR1 is MNHEY and CDR2 is SVGAGI in the germline V gene. The CDR3 reads CASTVGRAYEQYF. CDR3 DNA sequence: TGTGCCAGCACGGTCGGGAGGGCCTACGAGCAGTACTTC.

This chain connects TRBV18 to TRBJ1-2; 11 bases are a match to TRBD1. There are 14 residues in the CDR3. Trimming took 6 bases from V and 5 from J; bases not matched to a gene: 5. CDR1 is KGHSH and CDR2 is LQKENI in the germline V gene. The CDR3 DNA is TGTGCCAGCTCGGCAGGACAGGGGGCGTATGGCTACACCTTC. Amino acids: CASSAGQGAYGYTF.

This rearrangement joins TRBV18 to TRBJ1-4, with a tentative D call TRBD1 (6 bases). There are 16 residues in the CDR3. The V end was cut by 2 bases, the J end by 5 bases, with 15 bases between. Per the germline V gene, CDR1 is KGHSH and CDR2 is LQKENI. CDR3 bases: TGTGCCAGCTCACCAATTTACGGACAGAACAATGAAAAACTGTTTTTT. Its translation: CASSPIYGQNNEKLFF. The full variable domain, rest sourced from reference TRBV18 and TRBJ1-4, is NAGVMQNPRHLVRRRGQEARLRCSPMKGHSHVYWYRQLPEEGLKFMVYLQKENIIDESGMPKERFSAEFPKEGPSILRIQQVVRGDSAAYFCASSPIYGQNNEKLFFGSGTQLSVL.

The rearrangement uses TRBV6-5 and TRBJ1-4, with D unresolved. The germline V and J ends were trimmed by 6 bases and 0 bases, with 11 bases remaining between them. The CDR3 extends over 15 amino acids. Germline V gene lookup returns CDR1 MNHEY and CDR2 SVGAGI. For the CDR3, the DNA is TGTGCCAGCAGCCGAGAGATCGCAACTAATGAAAAACTGTTTTTT. Translation: CASSREIATNEKLFF.

The CDR3 is CASILTGTGTYEQYF. Written as DNA, the CDR3 is TGTGCCAGCATTCTAACTGGGACAGGGACCTACGAGCAGTACTTC. The genes are TRBV21-1 and TRBJ2-7; the D segment call TRBD1 is taken from the table without a DNA check. TRBV21-1 is a pseudogene segment. CDR3 size: 15 residues.

The chain recombines TRBV5-1 with TRBJ1-6; D gene uncertain. V was cut by 0 bases and J by 0 bases, with 4 bases left in between. Germline V lookup: CDR1 SGHRS, CDR2 YFSETQ. CDR3 length: 15 amino acids. The CDR3 DNA is TGCGCCAGCAGCTTGGAGAGCTCCTATAATTCACCCCTCCACTTT. Translation gives CASSLESSYNSPLHF. Drawing the rest from reference TRBV5-1 and TRBJ1-6, the complete variable domain is KAGVTQTPRYLIKTRGQQVTLSCSPISGHRSVSWYQQTPGQGLQFLFEYFSETQRNKGNFPGRFSGRQFSNSRSEMNVSTLELGDSALYLCASSLESSYNSPLHFGNGTRLTVT.

This chain links TRBV5-6 with TRBJ2-1; tentative D call: TRBD1 (6 bases). From germline, CDR1 is SGHDT and CDR2 YYEEEE. The V end lost 1 base, the J end lost 3 bases, and 11 bases lay between the germline ends. This CDR3 comprises 15 residues. CDR3 DNA: TGTGCCAGCAGCTTGTACAGGGTTAACTACAATGAGCAGTTCTTC. Translated: CASSLYRVNYNEQFF.

This chain uses TRBV12-3 or TRBV12-4 with TRBJ2-7; the D gene is possibly TRBD2 (5 bases). The CDR3 consists of 12 residues. Trimming took off 6 bases at V and 6 bases at J, with 12 bases between the two ends. CDR3 sequence (DNA): TGTGCCAGCAGCCCCTGGAGCGGCGAGCAGTACTTC. It is translated as CASSPWSGEQYF.

The chain links TRBV6-5 to TRBJ1-5; no firm D call. Germline V gene data show CDR1 as MNHEY and CDR2 as SVGAGI. This CDR3 spans 14 amino acids. V was pared by 5 bases and J by 5 bases, with 13 bases between. For the CDR3, the DNA is TGTGCCAGCAGTATTGGGAGTGGGGATCAGCCCCAGCATTTT. It specifies CASSIGSGDQPQHF.

This chain joins TRBV10-2 and TRBJ2-1; no clear D. The CDR3 is 13 residues long. In germline, CDR1 is WSHSY, CDR2 SAAADI. Trimming took 7 bases from V and 0 from J, leaving 7 bases between them. CDR3 sequence: CASTPSSYNEQFF. As DNA, the CDR3 is TGCGCCAGCACCCCTAGCTCCTACAATGAGCAGTTCTTC.

This clone was observed a single time. The chain uses TRBV14 and TRBJ1-2, with D unclear. CDR3 size: 15 residues. V lost 0 bases and J 2 bases, leaving 10 bases between the germline ends. Germline V gene data show CDR1 as SGHDN and CDR2 as FVKESK. DNA for the CDR3: TGTGCCAGCAGCCAAGATCCCGCGGCAAACTATGGCTACACCTTC. Protein sequence: CASSQDPAANYGYTF.

V and J are TRBV10-3 and TRBJ1-1, with D possibly being TRBD1 (6 bases). There are 14 residues in the CDR3. Germline values: CDR1 ENHRY, CDR2 SYGVKD. Trimming stripped 10 bases from V and 1 base from J, with 16 bases between. For the CDR3, the DNA is TGTGCCACGAATAATCTACAGGGGAACACTGAAGCTTTCTTT. Protein sequence: CATNNLQGNTEAFF.

This clone was detected once. V is TRBV28 and J is TRBJ2-5, with 9 bases lining up with TRBD1. There are 15 residues in the CDR3. Trimming cost V 6 bases and J 4 bases; bases outside gene matches: 9. From germline, CDR1 is MDHEN and CDR2 SYDVKM. In DNA form, the CDR3 reads TGTGCCAGCAGCTGGCGGGACAGGGAGTCAGAGACCCAGTACTTC. This translates into CASSWRDRESETQYF. The full variable domain, completed using reference TRBV28 and TRBJ2-5, is DVKVTQSSRYLVKRTGEKVFLECVQDMDHENMFWYRQDPGLGLRLIYFSYDVKMKEKGDIPEGYSVSREKKERFSLILESASTNQTSMYLCASSWRDRESETQYFGPGTRLLVL.

The chain recombines TRBV4-3 with TRBJ2-7; D perhaps matches TRBD2 (5 bases). Trimming left V 4 bases short and J 2 bases short, with 12 bases between. The CDR3 length is 14 residues. CDR1 is LGHNA, CDR2 YSLEER, per germline. DNA for the CDR3: TGCGCCAGCAGCCCCATACTAGGCCCCTACGAGCAGTACTTC. Encoded protein: CASSPILGPYEQYF.